One and the same sample provided the 9 T cell receptor beta chains below, sequenced in a study of control samples from healthy donors and cancer patients. Measured with immunoSEQ multiplex PCR; TCRdb has only the in-frame clones, and not every one. The sample lists 150,000 to 200,000 clones, 90% to 95% occurring once. Sequenced sample: blood. The origin of the receptors is a man aged 18 to 30 in good health.

V usage is TRBV9 and J usage is TRBJ1-2; perhaps TRBD1 as D (5 bases). The CDR3 sequence is 18 residues long. Trimming stripped 3 bases from V and 2 bases from J, with 23 bases between. Germline CDR1 SGDLS, CDR2 YYNGEE. CDR3 DNA sequence: TGTGCCAGCAGCGCTCGCCCAGGGCCCAACACTCCGAACTATGGCTACACCTTC. Translating gives CASSARPGPNTPNYGYTF.

This sequence joins TRBV6-5 and TRBJ2-7; D tentatively reads TRBD1 or TRBD2 (6 bases each). The V gene lost 2 bases and the J gene lost 7 bases, with 15 bases spanning the gap. The CDR3 runs 14 residues. CDR1 MNHEY and CDR2 SVGAGI come from the germline V gene. The CDR3 DNA reads as TGTGCCAGCAGTTACAAGGGGGGCGCGGGGGAGCAGTACTTC. Translation: CASSYKGGAGEQYF.

The V call is TRBV19, the J call TRBJ1-2; D is unresolved. The CDR3 contains 15 residues. V shed 0 bases and J shed 0 bases, with 8 bases lying between them. Germline CDR1 is LNHDA and CDR2 is SQIVND (reference sequence). The CDR3: CASSIEYGTNYGYTF. The CDR3 region has the DNA TGTGCCAGTAGTATAGAGTACGGAACTAACTATGGCTACACCTTC. The variable domain in full, with the rest retrieved from reference TRBV19 and TRBJ1-2, is DGGITQSPKYLFRKEGQNVTLSCEQNLNHDAMYWYRQDPGQGLRLIYYSQIVNDFQKGDIAEGYSVSREKKESFPLTVTSAQKNPTAFYLCASSIEYGTNYGYTFGSGTRLTVV.

The CDR3 reads CASSITGREQYF. The CDR3 DNA reads TGTGCCAGTAGTATAACGGGTCGCGAGCAGTACTTC. The chain uses TRBV19 and TRBJ2-7; no clear D. V was cut by 2 bases and J by 6 bases, with 8 bases left in between. There are 12 residues in the CDR3. In germline, CDR1 is LNHDA, CDR2 SQIVND (reference sequence).

The chain couples TRBV30 to TRBJ1-2; 9 positions agree with TRBD1. The CDR3 sequence is 16 residues long. J gave up 3 bases and V 0 bases, and 8 bases lay outside the gene matches. Germline V gene lookup returns CDR1 GTSNPN and CDR2 SVGIG (reference sequence). The CDR3 region has the DNA TGTGCCTGGAGTGTCCCAGGGACAGGGAGGGACTATGGCTACACCTTC. Protein sequence: CAWSVPGTGRDYGYTF.

The CDR3 DNA follows: TGCGCCAGCAGCCAAATATTGCGGGACCACGAGCAGTACTTC. Protein: CASSQILRDHEQYF. V gene TRBV5-1 combines with J gene TRBJ2-7; a possible D gene is TRBD2 (6 bases). The germline gives CDR1 SGHRS, CDR2 YFSETQ. The CDR3 totals 14 residues. V shed 4 bases and J shed 5 bases, with 16 bases lying between them.

The chain carries TRBV18 and TRBJ1-1; D unresolved. Germline V CDR1 and CDR2: KGHSH, LQKENI. Trimming shortened V by 0 bases and J by 1 base, and 9 bases separated the two germline ends. The CDR3 loop spans 15 amino acids. The chain's CDR3 is CASSPPGSANTEAFF. DNA for the CDR3: TGTGCCAGCTCACCACCCGGATCGGCGAACACTGAAGCTTTCTTT.

This sequence joins TRBV27 and TRBJ1-6, with a possible D match to TRBD1 (5 bases). CDR3 length: 15 amino acids. The V gene's germline CDR1 is MNHEY and CDR2 SMNVEV (reference sequence). The V gene lost 1 base and the J gene lost 7 bases, with 11 bases spanning the gap. CDR3 residues: CASSLWGRINSPLHF. CDR3 bases: TGTGCCAGCAGTTTATGGGGCAGGATCAATTCACCCCTCCACTTT.

The rearrangement joins TRBV7-8 to TRBJ1-1; D remains ambiguous. Trimming left V 2 bases short and J 1 base short, with 5 bases between. CDR1 SGHVS and CDR2 FQNEAQ come from the germline V gene. The length of the CDR3 is 13 residues. The DNA of the CDR3 is TGTGCCAGCAGCTTAACACCGAACACTGAAGCTTTCTTT. Encoded protein: CASSLTPNTEAFF.